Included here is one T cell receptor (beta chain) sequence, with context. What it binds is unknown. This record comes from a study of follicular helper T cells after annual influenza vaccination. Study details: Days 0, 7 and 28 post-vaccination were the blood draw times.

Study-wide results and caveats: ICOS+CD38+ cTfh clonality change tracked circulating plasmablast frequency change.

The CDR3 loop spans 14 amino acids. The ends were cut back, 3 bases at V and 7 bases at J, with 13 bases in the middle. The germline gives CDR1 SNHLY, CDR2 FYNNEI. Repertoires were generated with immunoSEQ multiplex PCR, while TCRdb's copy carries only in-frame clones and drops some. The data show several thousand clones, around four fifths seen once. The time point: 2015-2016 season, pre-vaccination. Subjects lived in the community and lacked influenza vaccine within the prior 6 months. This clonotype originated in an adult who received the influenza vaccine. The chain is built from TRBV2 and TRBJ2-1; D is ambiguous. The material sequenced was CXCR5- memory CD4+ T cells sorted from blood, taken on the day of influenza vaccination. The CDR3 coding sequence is TGTGCCAGCAGTGACGCGTTCTTGGGGAATGAGCAGTTCTTC. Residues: CASSDAFLGNEQFF. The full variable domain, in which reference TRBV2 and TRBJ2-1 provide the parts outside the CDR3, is EPEVTQTPSHQVTQMGQEVILRCVPISNHLYFYWYRQILGQKVEFLVSFYNNEISEKSEIFDDQFSVERPDGSNFTLKIRSTKLEDSAMYFCASSDAFLGNEQFFGPGTRLTVL.